This T cell receptor beta chain originates from a study of cytomegalovirus exposure and HLA in healthy donors. Study findings and constraints: A missense variant in DCLRE1C was later tied to TCR beta V- and J-gene trimming. Sequencing likely generated an artifact that appeared as a cluster of highly shared sequence variants.

Whereas donors were nominally healthy upon sampling, unrecorded immune exposures were probable. Use of 60 Vbeta and 13 Jbeta primers characterized the PCR. Profiling relied on immunoSEQ multiplex PCR, and the TCRdb table lists in-frame clones only, not all of them. The sample table sets out about 99,000 clones. V dropped 5 bases and J dropped 8; count of bases not matched to a gene: 6. The CDR3 has 13 amino acids. Germline V gene lookup returns CDR1 MNHEY and CDR2 SVGAGI. In the case of this clone: Its antigen remains unidentified.

This TCR was recovered from a man aged 35 to 55 in good health and CMV-seronegative. The chain uses TRBV6-5 and TRBJ1-2, with TRBD1 matching over 9 bases. The specimen was PBMCs. Written as DNA, the CDR3 is TGTGCCAGCAGTAAACAGGGGGCGCACGGCTACACCTTC. It yields the protein CASSKQGAHGYTF.